The 19 T cell receptor beta chains in this list originate from one sample, sequenced in a study of post-analysis software for immune sequencing data. TCR beta libraries were prepared from cDNA with unique molecular identifiers. In TCRdb, the PCR reads were re-called with MiXCR into one record per CDR3 protein. The sample holds 750,000 to 950,000 distinct CDR3 sequences, roughly half seen once. Findings and limits, study-wide: Patients used about 5 TRBV segments, including TRBV5-6, TRBV5-1 and TRBV20-1, more often than controls.

No antigen has been identified for these receptors. The sequenced material came from blood. All receptors derive from a girl aged 5-17 years with multiple sclerosis.

The V and J genes are TRBV11-2 and TRBJ1-2; D perhaps matches TRBD1 (5 bases). The V gene lost 5 bases and the J gene lost 4 bases, with 20 bases spanning the gap. The CDR3 runs 16 residues. The germline V gene encodes CDR1 SGHAT and CDR2 FQNNGV. CDR3 residues: CASSRDLQAAGYGYTF. In nucleotides, the CDR3 is TGTGCCAGCAGCCGCGACCTACAGGCTGCCGGCTATGGCTACACCTTC.

This chain connects TRBV12-3 or TRBV12-4 to TRBJ2-7, with D possibly TRBD1 on 5 matching bases. V lost 7 bases and J 4 bases, leaving 11 bases between the germline ends. The CDR3 contains 12 residues. CDR3 in amino acids: CASTTDRYEQYF. The CDR3 DNA reads as TGTGCCAGCACCACCGACAGATACGAGCAGTACTTC.

This chain joins TRBV3-1 and TRBJ2-1, with 13 positions matching TRBD2. CDR1 and CDR2 from the germline V gene are LGHDT and YNNKEL (reference sequence). With V trimmed by 0 bases and J by 10 bases, 6 bases remained unmatched. The CDR3 runs to 16 residues. CDR3 bases: TGTGCCAGCAGCCAAGATTTGGGACTAGCGGGACGAGAGCAGTTCTTC. Protein sequence: CASSQDLGLAGREQFF.

CDR3 DNA: TGTGCCAGCAGCCTGGGCGGGGGTATCAATGAGCAGTTCTTC. This codes for CASSLGGGINEQFF. This chain links TRBV5-4 with TRBJ2-1; 7 bases map to TRBD2. CDR3 size: 14 residues. V lost 4 bases to trimming and J lost 6 bases; unmatched junction nucleotides: 7. Germline V gene sequence: CDR1 SGHNT, CDR2 YYREEE (reference sequence).

This clonotype came up a few times. The rearrangement links TRBV5-1 to TRBJ2-5; D uncertain. The CDR3 is 11 amino acids. V lost 6 bases, J lost 1 base, and 4 bases lay in between. Germline loops: CDR1 SGHRS, CDR2 YFSETQ. CDR3 nucleotide sequence: TGCGCCAGCAAGGTCCAAGAGACCCAGTACTTC. Its translation is CASKVQETQYF.

The J gene is TRBJ2-4, the V gene TRBV15; TRBD1 matches at 10 bases. The trim removed 5 bases at V and 3 bases at J, leaving 10 bases unmatched. CDR1 and CDR2 from the germline V gene are LNHNV and YYDKDF (reference sequence). The CDR3 runs 17 residues. Here the CDR3 DNA reads TGTGCCACCAGCGGACTGGACAGGGGGTTCGACAAAAACATTCAGTACTTC. Translation: CATSGLDRGFDKNIQYF.

J is TRBJ2-3 and V is TRBV2; D call uncertain. The V gene lost 7 bases and the J gene lost 2 bases, with 10 bases spanning the gap. CDR1 is SNHLY, CDR2 FYNNEI, per germline. The CDR3 is made up of 13 amino acids. The DNA for the CDR3 is TGTGCCAGCAATGCCGAGGTCACAGATACGCAGTATTTT. It translates to CASNAEVTDTQYF.

J is TRBJ2-1 and V is TRBV5-1; tentatively, D is TRBD1 or TRBD2 (7 bases each). CDR3 length: 16 amino acids. Trimming removed 0 bases at V and 3 bases at J, with 13 bases between. The germline CDR1 and CDR2 sequences are SGHRS and YFSETQ. The CDR3 spells CASSLAGRGGYNEQFF. The DNA of the CDR3 is TGCGCCAGCAGCTTGGCCGGCAGGGGGGGCTACAATGAGCAGTTCTTC.

This clonotype occurred a few times. The chain combines TRBV7-2 with TRBJ2-7; a possible D gene is TRBD1 (6 bases). Trimming took off 2 bases at V and 0 bases at J, with 20 bases between the two ends. The germline V gene encodes CDR1 SGHTA and CDR2 FQGNSA. The CDR3 extends over 18 amino acids. The CDR3, as DNA: TGTGCCAGCAGCTTACCGCCGAGCAGGGGCCATCTCTCCTACGAGCAGTACTTC. Encoded protein: CASSLPPSRGHLSYEQYF. Based on the CDR3 plus reference TRBV7-2 and TRBJ2-7, the full variable domain is GAGVSQSPSNKVTEKGKDVELRCDPISGHTALYWYRQSLGQGLEFLIYFQGNSAPDKSGLPSDRFSAERTGGSVSTLTIQRTQQEDSAVYLCASSLPPSRGHLSYEQYFGPGTRLTVT.

The chain's CDR3 is CSASRWTGQAFF. The CDR3 nucleotides read TGCAGTGCCTCTCGATGGACAGGGCAAGCTTTCTTT. This chain uses TRBV20-1 with TRBJ1-1, with 8 bases identical to TRBD1. This CDR3 contains 12 residues. J was trimmed by 9 bases and V by 6 bases; bases with no gene match: 9. Germline CDR1 DFQATT, CDR2 SNEGSKA (reference sequence).

The gene calls are TRBV12-5 and TRBJ2-5, with D possibly matching TRBD2 (5 bases). V was cut by 2 bases and J by 11 bases, with 21 bases left in between. There are 15 residues in the CDR3. Germline V lookup: CDR1 LGHNT, CDR2 FRNRAP. The chain's CDR3 is CASGLPTGIYNEQYF. For the CDR3, the DNA is TGTGCTAGTGGTTTGCCCACCGGGATTTACAATGAGCAGTACTTC.

The rearrangement joins TRBV6-1 to TRBJ2-1; 8 nucleotides match TRBD2. Germline V gives CDR1 MNHNS, CDR2 SASEGT. This CDR3 has 17 amino acids. V was pared by 6 bases and J by 10 bases, with 20 bases of the junction left unmatched. CDR3 nucleotide sequence: TGTGCCAGCAGACTGGGCTTCACTAGCGGCGTCCCCTACGAGCAGTTCTTC. As protein: CASRLGFTSGVPYEQFF.

The V gene is TRBV7-9, the J gene TRBJ2-7; a possible D gene is TRBD1 (5 bases). Germline V gene lookup returns CDR1 SEHNR and CDR2 FQNEAQ (reference sequence). The V and J ends lost 5 bases and 3 bases respectively, with 8 bases between them. The CDR3 is 12 amino acids. This CDR3 reads CASSVGHYEQYF. As DNA, the CDR3 is TGTGCCAGCAGCGTCGGACACTACGAGCAGTACTTC. Full variable domain (missing parts from reference TRBV7-9 and TRBJ2-7): DTGVSQNPRHKITKRGQNVTFRCDPISEHNRLYWYRQTLGQGPEFLTYFQNEAQLEKSRLLSDRFSAERPKGSFSTLEIQRTEQGDSAMYLCASSVGHYEQYFGPGTRLTVT.

This chain joins TRBV29-1 and TRBJ2-1; D remains unclear. Germline values: CDR1 SQVTM, CDR2 ANQGSEA. V dropped 7 bases and J dropped 9 bases, with 13 bases sitting between them. CDR3 length: 11 amino acids. For the CDR3, the DNA is TGCAGCGCAAAACCCGGCGGTGAGCAGTTCTTC. Translating gives CSAKPGGEQFF.

The rearrangement links TRBV12-3 or TRBV12-4 to TRBJ2-7; maybe TRBD1 (5 bases). The CDR3 loop spans 16 amino acids. V lost 5 bases, J lost 1 base, and 18 bases lay in between. DNA for the CDR3: TGTGCCAGCAGTGGGTTAAAAAGGGGCCATTCCTACGAGCAGTACTTC. Its protein is CASSGLKRGHSYEQYF.

This sequence joins TRBV7-9 and TRBJ2-5; D remains ambiguous. V was trimmed by 5 bases and J by 4 bases, leaving 17 bases between them. The CDR3 totals 15 residues. Germline V lookup: CDR1 SEHNR, CDR2 FQNEAQ (reference sequence). The DNA for the CDR3 is TGTGCCAGCAGCACCTCTCTAGGACCAGCAGAGACCCAGTACTTC. This codes for CASSTSLGPAETQYF.

The chain joins TRBV5-1 to TRBJ2-3, with D unresolved. This CDR3 region has 15 residues. Germline V gives CDR1 SGHRS, CDR2 YFSETQ. The V gene lost 0 bases and the J gene lost 0 bases, with 8 bases spanning the gap. For the CDR3, the DNA is TGCGCCAGCAGCTTGGACTTTCCTAGCACAGATACGCAGTATTTT. Translation: CASSLDFPSTDTQYF.

The chain combines TRBV7-3 with TRBJ2-5, with 8 bases lining up with TRBD2. The V and J ends lost 5 bases and 3 bases, in that order; junction bases with no gene match: 8. The CDR3 is 15 residues long. Germline V lookup: CDR1 SGHTA, CDR2 FQGTGA. This chain's CDR3 is CASSRTSRMEETQYF. CDR3 nucleotides: TGTGCCAGCAGCCGGACTAGCAGGATGGAAGAGACCCAGTACTTC.

This clonotype appeared a few times. The chain employs TRBV5-1 and TRBJ2-4; 11 bases align to TRBD1. V gave up 0 bases and J gave up 2 bases; unmatched junction bases: 7. This CDR3 is built from 18 residues. The germline CDR1 and CDR2 sequences are SGHRS and YFSETQ. The CDR3 nucleotides are TGCGCCAGCAGCTTGGGGACAGGGGGCGAAATATCCAAAAACATTCAGTACTTC. Translation gives CASSLGTGGEISKNIQYF.